The sequence of this TCR beta chain was determined in a study of Ad26.COV2.S vaccination and SARS-CoV-2 variants. The sample's treatment: over 15 received Ad26.COV2.S at low or high dose, single or two shots; a few received placebo; per-sample allocation not given. Day 63 after the first vaccine or placebo injection was the time point for sampling. TCRdb's copy holds only in-frame clones and misses some; the assay was immunoSEQ multiplex PCR. Of about 480,000 clones listed, 87% are singletons. This CDR3 has 22 amino acids. Germline CDR1 LNHDA, CDR2 SQIVND (reference sequence). Deletions cut 3 bases from V and 6 bases from J, with 35 bases between.

The TCR sequence derives from a person between 18 and 60 years old who received the Ad26.COV2.S COVID-19 vaccine or a placebo. Specimen: peripheral blood, collected in a trial of Ad26.COV2.S vaccine versus placebo. The V call is TRBV19, the J call TRBJ2-2; D may be TRBD1 (9 bases). CDR3 sequence: CASSIERSGQGYTSGSAGELFF. The DNA for the CDR3 is TGTGCCAGTAGTATCGAACGTTCGGGACAGGGATATACCAGCGGGAGCGCCGGGGAGCTGTTTTTT.